This is a list of T cell receptor beta chains from one sample in a study of human T cells and chemical hapten exposure. TCRdb reprocessed the RACE reads via MiXCR and lists one record per CDR3 protein. The data show 120,000 or so distinct CDR3 sequences, roughly 15% seen once. The specimen was whole blood, collected in connection with sensitization to the hapten diphenylcyclopropenone (DPC). The receptor set was obtained from a man aged 18 to 30 with alopecia areata. Some clones in this sample may be carry-over from other donors' samples. CDR3s include the opening cysteine and the closing phenylalanine or tryptophan. The D gene is left open where the match is weak. Rows give clone size only sometimes, using once, few, many, or a class for an expanded clone.

>TRBV7-2|NA|TRBJ2-3|NA
CASSVSGPHTDTQYF
TGTGCCAGCAGCGTATCGGGACCCCACACAGATACGCAGTATTTT
>TRBV6-6|few|TRBJ1-1|NA
CASTPGGSMNTEAFF
TGTGCCAGCACCCCCGGCGGGTCCATGAACACTGAAGCTTTCTTT
>TRBV7-3|NA|TRBJ1-4|TRBD1
CASSLLGQGFNEKLFF
TGTGCCAGCAGCTTACTGGGACAGGGATTTAATGAAAAACTGTTTTTT
>TRBV5-1|few|TRBJ2-5|NA
CASSLAGVVQETQYF
TGCGCCAGCAGCTTGGCAGGGGTCGTACAAGAGACCCAGTACTTC
>TRBV5-5|NA|TRBJ1-2|NA
CASRLSGDNYGYTF
TGTGCCAGCAGGTTATCGGGGGATAACTATGGCTACACCTTC
>TRBV20-1|many|TRBJ2-3|NA
CSARGWASDSTDTQYF
TGCAGTGCTAGAGGGTGGGCCTCAGATAGCACAGATACGCAGTATTTT
>TRBV11-2|NA|TRBJ2-2|TRBD2
CASSFPSGGRNTGELFF
TGTGCCAGCAGCTTCCCTAGCGGGGGGCGGAACACCGGGGAGCTGTTTTTT
>TRBV15|few|TRBJ2-1|TRBD1
CATKDRGDNEQFF
TGTGCCACTAAGGACAGGGGGGACAATGAGCAGTTCTTC
>TRBV12-3/TRBV12-4|many|TRBJ1-2|NA
CASSSSAGREGYTF
TGTGCCAGCAGTTCTTCAGCGGGCCGCGAGGGCTACACCTTC
>TRBV7-3|many|TRBJ1-1|NA
CASSLSLNTEAFF
TGTGCCAGCAGCTTAAGCTTGAACACTGAAGCTTTCTTT
>TRBV6-2/TRBV6-3|few|TRBJ1-4|NA
CASSYSVGPLFF
TGTGCCAGCAGTTACAGCGTCGGTCCACTGTTTTTT
>TRBV6-4|NA|TRBJ1-6|NA
CASSVDGDGSPLHF
TGTGCCAGCAGTGTCGATGGTGACGGGTCACCCCTCCACTTT
>TRBV5-5|few|TRBJ2-1|NA
CASSPTPNGIYEQFF
TGTGCCAGCAGCCCGACCCCGAACGGTATCTATGAGCAGTTCTTC
>TRBV10-1|NA|TRBJ2-7|TRBD2
CASSEAGTYEQYF
TGCGCCAGCAGTGAAGCGGGAACCTACGAGCAGTACTTC
>TRBV19|NA|TRBJ1-6|NA
CASSIRANSPLHF
TGTGCCAGTAGTATCCGCGCAAATTCACCCCTCCACTTT
>TRBV4-1|few|TRBJ2-7|NA
CASSQDSVTYEQYF
TGCGCCAGCAGCCAAGACTCTGTCACCTACGAGCAGTACTTC
>TRBV28|few|TRBJ2-7|NA
CASALLIWLGAEQYF
TGTGCCAGCGCGCTCCTAATCTGGTTGGGCGCCGAGCAGTACTTC
>TRBV14|few|TRBJ1-1|TRBD1
CASSHFGQGAEAFF
TGTGCCAGCAGCCATTTTGGACAGGGAGCTGAAGCTTTCTTT
>TRBV20-1|many|TRBJ2-1|TRBD1
CSAKDRRDEQFF
TGCAGTGCCAAGGACAGGCGCGATGAGCAGTTCTTC
>TRBV29-1|few|TRBJ2-1|TRBD2
CSVLAGGHNEQFF
TGCAGCGTTTTAGCGGGGGGCCACAATGAGCAGTTCTTC
>TRBV6-5|NA|TRBJ1-5|TRBD1
CASSSTGVGQPQHF
TGTGCCAGCAGTTCGACAGGGGTAGGGCAGCCCCAGCATTTT
>TRBV28|many|TRBJ1-5|NA
CASSPLGTSNQPQHF
TGTGCCAGCAGTCCTCTAGGGACTAGCAATCAGCCCCAGCATTTT
>TRBV10-2|few|TRBJ2-5|NA
CASSETGMVVETQYF
TGCGCCAGCAGTGAAACGGGTATGGTGGTAGAGACCCAGTACTTC
>TRBV5-1|few|TRBJ2-7|TRBD1
CASSLWTGQYEQYF
TGCGCCAGCAGCTTGTGGACAGGGCAGTACGAGCAGTACTTC
>TRBV12-3/TRBV12-4|few|TRBJ2-6|NA
CASSRSGANVLTF
TGTGCCAGCAGTAGGTCTGGGGCCAACGTCCTGACTTTC
>TRBV29-1|few|TRBJ1-1|NA
CSVFTSVAFF
TGCAGCGTCTTTACATCAGTAGCTTTCTTT
>TRBV7-9|NA|TRBJ2-7|NA
CASIRENPPYEQYF
TGTGCCAGCATCAGGGAGAATCCCCCCTACGAGCAGTACTTC
>TRBV4-3|few|TRBJ1-2|NA
CASSQEGPRRTGANYGYTF
TGCGCCAGCAGCCAAGAAGGCCCCCGGCGAACGGGAGCTAACTATGGCTACACCTTC
>TRBV29-1|NA|TRBJ2-1|TRBD2
CSVGLAEYNEQFF
TGCAGCGTGGGACTAGCGGAGTACAATGAGCAGTTCTTC
>TRBV7-8|few|TRBJ2-5|NA
CASSLVLAGETQYF
TGTGCCAGCAGTCTGGTGCTAGCTGGGGAGACCCAGTACTTC
>TRBV20-1|many|TRBJ2-7|TRBD2
CSARDGGSEFYEQYF
TGCAGTGCTAGAGACGGGGGGTCTGAGTTCTACGAGCAGTACTTC
>TRBV6-6|NA|TRBJ1-6|TRBD1
CASSFSIGDRTFSPLHF
TGTGCCAGCAGTTTCTCAATCGGGGACAGGACCTTTTCACCCCTCCACTTT
>TRBV20-1|NA|TRBJ2-3|NA
CSARDTDTQYF
TGCAGTGCCAGAGACACAGATACGCAGTATTTT
>TRBV4-3|NA|TRBJ2-1|TRBD1
CASSPMTGGRYNEQFF
TGCGCCAGCAGCCCAATGACAGGGGGTCGGTACAATGAGCAGTTCTTC
>TRBV4-2|NA|TRBJ2-7|NA
CASSQGGSAADEQYF
TGTGCCAGCAGCCAAGGGGGGTCGGCCGCCGACGAGCAGTACTTC
>TRBV7-9|NA|TRBJ1-2|NA
CASSSDSGQYYGYTF
TGTGCCAGCAGCTCAGACTCAGGACAGTACTATGGCTACACCTTC
>TRBV3-1|NA|TRBJ1-3|NA
CASSQRNTIYF
TGTGCCAGCAGCCAGAGAAACACCATATATTTT
>TRBV10-3|few|TRBJ1-3|NA
CAISESRGPSGNTIYF
TGTGCCATCAGTGAGTCTAGGGGCCCCTCTGGAAACACCATATATTTT
>TRBV12-3/TRBV12-4|NA|TRBJ2-5|NA
CASSLNGEVTQYF
TGTGCCAGCAGTTTAAATGGGGAGGTGACCCAGTACTTC
>TRBV21-1|NA|TRBJ2-1|NA
CASSKTPGTQGSEQFF
TGTGCCAGCAGCAAGACCCCCGGGACCCAGGGGAGTGAGCAGTTCTTC
>TRBV9|few|TRBJ2-7|NA
CASSPTYRNEQYF
TGTGCCAGCAGCCCCACGTACAGGAACGAGCAGTACTTC